Sequencing of this T cell receptor beta chain was carried out in a study of T cell responses to AZD1222 COVID-19 vaccine. Overall study context: Second-dose timings of about 4 or about 12 weeks were pooled.

This clone was detected a few times. The antigen is not known. The sample has other DNA sequences that encode this CDR3 too. Study results and caveats: Possibly, clonal diversity was underestimated; donors were largely white British and included more females.

The CDR3 runs 14 residues. Germline V gene data show CDR1 as SGHRS and CDR2 as YFSETQ. Trimming pared 0 bases from V and 4 bases from J, leaving 7 bases between. Profiling relied on immunoSEQ multiplex PCR, and the TCRdb table lists in-frame clones only, not all of them. The profile shows about 120,000 clones, 85% to 90% of them singletons. Specimen: peripheral blood, collected on day 0 of AZD1222 vaccination. The chain carries TRBV5-1 and TRBJ1-4; D call uncertain. The TCR originated in an adult in good health. Here the CDR3 reads CASSLAPGNEKLFF. CDR3 bases: TGCGCCAGCAGCTTGGCTCCCGGTAATGAAAAACTGTTTTTT.